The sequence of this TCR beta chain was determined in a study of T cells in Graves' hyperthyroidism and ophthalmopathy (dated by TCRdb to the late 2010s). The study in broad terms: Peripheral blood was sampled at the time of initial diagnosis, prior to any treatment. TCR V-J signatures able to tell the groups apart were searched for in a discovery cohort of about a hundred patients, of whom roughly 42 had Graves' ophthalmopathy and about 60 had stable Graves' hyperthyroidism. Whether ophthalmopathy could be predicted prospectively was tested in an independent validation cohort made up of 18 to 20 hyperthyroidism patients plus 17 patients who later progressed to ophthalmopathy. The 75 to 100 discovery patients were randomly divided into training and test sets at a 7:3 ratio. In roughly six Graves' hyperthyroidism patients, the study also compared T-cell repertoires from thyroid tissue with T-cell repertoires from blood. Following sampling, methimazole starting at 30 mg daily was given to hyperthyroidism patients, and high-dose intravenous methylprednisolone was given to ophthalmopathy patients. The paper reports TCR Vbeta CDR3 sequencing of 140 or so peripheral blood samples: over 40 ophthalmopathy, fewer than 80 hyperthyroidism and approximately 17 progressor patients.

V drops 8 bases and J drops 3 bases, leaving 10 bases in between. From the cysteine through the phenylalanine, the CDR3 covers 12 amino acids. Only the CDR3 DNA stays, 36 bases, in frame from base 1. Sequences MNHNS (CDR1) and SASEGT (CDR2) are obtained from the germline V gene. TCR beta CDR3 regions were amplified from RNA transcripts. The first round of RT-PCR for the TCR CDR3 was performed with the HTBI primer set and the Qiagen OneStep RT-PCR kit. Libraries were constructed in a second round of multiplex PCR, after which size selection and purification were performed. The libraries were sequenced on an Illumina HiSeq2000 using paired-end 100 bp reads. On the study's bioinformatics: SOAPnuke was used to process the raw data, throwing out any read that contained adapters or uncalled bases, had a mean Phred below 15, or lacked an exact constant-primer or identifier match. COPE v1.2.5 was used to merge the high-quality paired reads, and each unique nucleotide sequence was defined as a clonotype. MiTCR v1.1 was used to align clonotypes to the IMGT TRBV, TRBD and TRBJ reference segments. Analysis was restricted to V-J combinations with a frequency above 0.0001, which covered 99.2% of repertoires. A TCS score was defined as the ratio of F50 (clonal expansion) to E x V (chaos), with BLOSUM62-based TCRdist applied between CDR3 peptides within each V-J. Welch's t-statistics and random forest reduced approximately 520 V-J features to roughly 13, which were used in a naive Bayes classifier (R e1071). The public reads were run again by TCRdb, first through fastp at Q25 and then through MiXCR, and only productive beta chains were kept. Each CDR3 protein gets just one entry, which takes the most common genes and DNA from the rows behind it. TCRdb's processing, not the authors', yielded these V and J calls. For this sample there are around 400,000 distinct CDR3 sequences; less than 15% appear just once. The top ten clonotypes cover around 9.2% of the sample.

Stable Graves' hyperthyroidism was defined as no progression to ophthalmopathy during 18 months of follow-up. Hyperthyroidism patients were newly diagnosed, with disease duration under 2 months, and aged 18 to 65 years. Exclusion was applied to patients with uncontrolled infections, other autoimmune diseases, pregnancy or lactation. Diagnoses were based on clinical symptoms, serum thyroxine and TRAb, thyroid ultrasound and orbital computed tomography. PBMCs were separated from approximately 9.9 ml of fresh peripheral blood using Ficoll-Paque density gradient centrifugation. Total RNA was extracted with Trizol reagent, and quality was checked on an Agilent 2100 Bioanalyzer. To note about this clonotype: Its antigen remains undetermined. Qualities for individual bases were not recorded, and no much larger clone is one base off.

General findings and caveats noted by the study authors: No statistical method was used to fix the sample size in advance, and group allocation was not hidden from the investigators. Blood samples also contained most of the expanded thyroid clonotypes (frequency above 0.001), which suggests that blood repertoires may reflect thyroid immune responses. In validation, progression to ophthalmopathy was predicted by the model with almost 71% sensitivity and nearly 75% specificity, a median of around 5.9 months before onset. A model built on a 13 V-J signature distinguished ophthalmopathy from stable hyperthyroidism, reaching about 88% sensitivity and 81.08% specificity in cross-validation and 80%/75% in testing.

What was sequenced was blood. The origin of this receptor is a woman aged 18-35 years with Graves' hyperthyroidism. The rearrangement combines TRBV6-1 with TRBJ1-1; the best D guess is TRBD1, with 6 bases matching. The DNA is TGTGCCAGCCGGACAGTCGACACTGAAGCTTTCTTT. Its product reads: CASRTVDTEAFF.